This TCR beta chain is from a study of T cell changes during pregnancy in multiple sclerosis. Profiled with immunoSEQ multiplex PCR; TCRdb holds only in-frame clones, not every one. The sample yields some 71,000 clones, over 75% seen once. The V gene's germline CDR1 is LNHDA and CDR2 SQIVND (reference sequence). V lost 6 bases and J 9 bases, leaving 12 bases between the germline ends. The CDR3 totals 12 residues. J is TRBJ1-5 and V is TRBV19; tentatively, D is TRBD1 (6 bases). Specimen: CD4+ T cells from peripheral blood mononuclear cells, collected in the third trimester of pregnancy. The TCR comes from a female donor in good health, enrolled as a control in a pregnancy study. DNA of the CDR3: TGTGCCAGTAGGAAGGGGGAAGGGCCCCAGCATTTT. Translating it yields CASRKGEGPQHF. The full variable domain, its missing parts supplied by reference TRBV19 and TRBJ1-5, is DGGITQSPKYLFRKEGQNVTLSCEQNLNHDAMYWYRQDPGQGLRLIYYSQIVNDFQKGDIAEGYSVSREKKESFPLTVTSAQKNPTAFYLCASRKGEGPQHFGDGTRLSIL.